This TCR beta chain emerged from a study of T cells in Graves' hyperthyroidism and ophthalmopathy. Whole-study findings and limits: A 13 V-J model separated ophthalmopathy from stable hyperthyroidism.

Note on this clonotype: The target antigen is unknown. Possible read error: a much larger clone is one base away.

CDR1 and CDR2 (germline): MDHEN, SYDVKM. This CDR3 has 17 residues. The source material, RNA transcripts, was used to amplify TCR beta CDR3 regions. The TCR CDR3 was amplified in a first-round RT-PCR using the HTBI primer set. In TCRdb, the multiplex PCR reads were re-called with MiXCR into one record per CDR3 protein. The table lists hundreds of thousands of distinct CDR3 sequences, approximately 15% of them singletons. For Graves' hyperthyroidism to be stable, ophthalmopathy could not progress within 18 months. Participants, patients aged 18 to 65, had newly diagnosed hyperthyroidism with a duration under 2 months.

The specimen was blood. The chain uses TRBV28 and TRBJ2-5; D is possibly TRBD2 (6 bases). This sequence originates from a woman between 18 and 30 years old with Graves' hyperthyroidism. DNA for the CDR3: TGTGCCAGCAGCCCCCCGGGACTCGAAGGAACCCAAGGGACCCAGTACTTC. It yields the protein CASSPPGLEGTQGTQYF.